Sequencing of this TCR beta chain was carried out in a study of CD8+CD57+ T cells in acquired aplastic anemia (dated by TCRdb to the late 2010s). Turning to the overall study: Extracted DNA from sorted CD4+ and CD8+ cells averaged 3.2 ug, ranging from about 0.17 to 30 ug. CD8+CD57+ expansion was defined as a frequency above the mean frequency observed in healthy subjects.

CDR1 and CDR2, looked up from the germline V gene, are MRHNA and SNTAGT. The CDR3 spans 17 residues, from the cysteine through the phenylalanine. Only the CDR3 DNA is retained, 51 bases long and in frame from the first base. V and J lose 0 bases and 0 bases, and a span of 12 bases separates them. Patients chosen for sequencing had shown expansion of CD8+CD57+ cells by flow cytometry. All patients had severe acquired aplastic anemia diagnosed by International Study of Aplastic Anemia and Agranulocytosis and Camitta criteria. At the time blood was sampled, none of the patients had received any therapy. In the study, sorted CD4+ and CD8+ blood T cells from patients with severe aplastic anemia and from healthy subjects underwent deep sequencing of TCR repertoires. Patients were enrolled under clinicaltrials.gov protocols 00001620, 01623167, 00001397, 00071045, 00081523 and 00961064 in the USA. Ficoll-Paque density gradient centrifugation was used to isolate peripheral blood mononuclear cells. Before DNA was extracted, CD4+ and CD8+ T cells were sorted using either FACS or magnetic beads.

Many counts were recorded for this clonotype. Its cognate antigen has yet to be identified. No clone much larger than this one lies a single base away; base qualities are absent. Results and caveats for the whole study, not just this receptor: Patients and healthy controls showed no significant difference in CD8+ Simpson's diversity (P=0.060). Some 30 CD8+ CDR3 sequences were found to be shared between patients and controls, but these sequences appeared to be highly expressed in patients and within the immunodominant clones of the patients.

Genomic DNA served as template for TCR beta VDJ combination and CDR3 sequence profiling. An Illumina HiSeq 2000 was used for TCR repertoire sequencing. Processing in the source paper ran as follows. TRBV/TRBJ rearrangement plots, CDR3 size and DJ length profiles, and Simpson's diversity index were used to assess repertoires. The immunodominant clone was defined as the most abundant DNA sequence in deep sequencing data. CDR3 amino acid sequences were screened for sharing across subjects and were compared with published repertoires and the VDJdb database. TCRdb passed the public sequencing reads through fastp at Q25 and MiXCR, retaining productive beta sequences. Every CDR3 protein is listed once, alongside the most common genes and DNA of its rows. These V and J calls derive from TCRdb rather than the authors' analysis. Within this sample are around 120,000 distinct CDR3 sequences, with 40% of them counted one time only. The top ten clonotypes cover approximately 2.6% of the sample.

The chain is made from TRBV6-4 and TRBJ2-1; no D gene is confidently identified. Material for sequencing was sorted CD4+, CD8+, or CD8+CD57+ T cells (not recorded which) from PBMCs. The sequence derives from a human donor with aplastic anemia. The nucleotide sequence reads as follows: TGTGCCAGCAGTGACTCCCCTTTGCTGGGCTCCTACAATGAGCAGTTCTTC. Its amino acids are CASSDSPLLGSYNEQFF.